Below, one T cell receptor (beta chain) is given with its context. Genes and germline are mouse. These data come from a study of tissue T cells after allogeneic stem cell transplantation. Indicated time point: mouse harvest day 7 after allogeneic transplant. Each mouse received 10^7 T-cell-depleted marrow cells plus 10^6 splenic CD5+ T cells by tail vein. The data were produced by immunoSEQ multiplex PCR, yet TCRdb's version contains in-frame clones alone and is incomplete. The table records about 6,700 clones, approximately 46% of them present only once. The sequenced material came from gut tissue. The sequence came from a female BALB/c mouse given C57BL/6 T cells with graft-versus-host disease after an allogeneic hematopoietic cell transplant.

The CDR3 sequence is CASSLPRNYAEQFF. The covered CDR3 bases are TGTGCCAGCTCTCTACCAAGAAACTATGCTGAGCAGTTC. This chain joins TRBV12-2 and TRBJ2-1; D not certain. The read halts 1 residue ahead of the CDR3 end, with the missing end drawn from the germline J gene. CDR1 SGHLS and CDR2 HYDKME come from the germline V gene. The CDR3 is 14 amino acids. V gave up 1 base and J gave up 1 base, with 7 bases separating them.